This entry concerns a single T cell receptor (beta chain). The antigen remains undetermined. Other DNA sequences in this specimen translate into the identical CDR3. The donors were members of the validation cohort comprising over a hundred subjects, separate from the approximately 630-subject first cohort. This sample is drawn from a study of cytomegalovirus exposure and HLA in healthy donors. For the study at large: The 95 to 150 validation repertoires used the same platform as the roughly 620 first-cohort repertoires, a later analysis reported.

V was shortened by 4 bases and J by 2 bases, with 9 bases between the two germline ends. CDR3 length: 14 residues. In germline, CDR1 is MNHEY, CDR2 SMNVEV (reference sequence). TCRdb keeps only in-frame clones here, not all; method: immunoSEQ multiplex PCR. The sample consists of approximately 150,000 clones, approximately 88% of them appearing once. Findings of the study overall: The dataset shows that most TCR sequences were rare, while some public TCRs occurred in many donors. The study designated 150 to 200 TCR beta chains cytomegalovirus-associated.

This rearrangement joins TRBV27 to TRBJ1-5; the D gene is possibly TRBD1 (5 bases). This TCR came from a man between 18 and 35 years old in good health and CMV-seropositive. The sample taken for sequencing was PBMCs. The CDR3 DNA reads as TGTGCCAGCAGTTCGGGGGTAGGCAATCAGCCCCAGCATTTT. Translating it yields CASSSGVGNQPQHF.